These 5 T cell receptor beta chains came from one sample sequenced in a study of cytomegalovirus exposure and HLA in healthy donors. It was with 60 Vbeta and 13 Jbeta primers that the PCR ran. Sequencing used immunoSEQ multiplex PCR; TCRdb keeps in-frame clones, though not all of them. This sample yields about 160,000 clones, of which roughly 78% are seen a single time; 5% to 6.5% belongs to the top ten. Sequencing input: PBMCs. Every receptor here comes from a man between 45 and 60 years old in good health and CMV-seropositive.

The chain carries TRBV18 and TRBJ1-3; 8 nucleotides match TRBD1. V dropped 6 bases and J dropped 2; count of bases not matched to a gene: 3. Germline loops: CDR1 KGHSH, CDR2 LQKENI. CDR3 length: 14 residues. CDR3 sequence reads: CASSDREPGNTIYF. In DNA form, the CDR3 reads TGTGCCAGCTCGGACAGGGAACCTGGAAACACCATATATTTT. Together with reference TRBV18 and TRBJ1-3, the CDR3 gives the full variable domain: NAGVMQNPRHLVRRRGQEARLRCSPMKGHSHVYWYRQLPEEGLKFMVYLQKENIIDESGMPKERFSAEFPKEGPSILRIQQVVRGDSAAYFCASSDREPGNTIYFGEGSWLTVV.

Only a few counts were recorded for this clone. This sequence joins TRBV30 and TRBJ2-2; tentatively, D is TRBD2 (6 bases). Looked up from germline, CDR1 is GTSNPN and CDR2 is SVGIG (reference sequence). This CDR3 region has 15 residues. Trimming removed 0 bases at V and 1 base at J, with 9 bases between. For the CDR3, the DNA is TGTGCCTGGAGTGTACCTAGCGAGAACACCGGGGAGCTGTTTTTT. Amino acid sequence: CAWSVPSENTGELFF.

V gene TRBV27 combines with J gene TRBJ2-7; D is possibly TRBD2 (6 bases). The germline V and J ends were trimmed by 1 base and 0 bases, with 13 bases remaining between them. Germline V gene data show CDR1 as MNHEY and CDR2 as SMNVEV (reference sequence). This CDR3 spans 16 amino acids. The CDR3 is CASSLYPRGLSYEQYF. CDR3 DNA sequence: TGTGCCAGCAGTTTATATCCAAGGGGACTCTCCTACGAGCAGTACTTC.

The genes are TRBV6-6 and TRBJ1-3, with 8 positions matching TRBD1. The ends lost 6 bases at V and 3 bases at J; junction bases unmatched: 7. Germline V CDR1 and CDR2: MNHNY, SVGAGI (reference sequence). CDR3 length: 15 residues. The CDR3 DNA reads TGTGCCAGCAGCCCCGGACAGGGAAATGGAAACACCATATATTTT. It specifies CASSPGQGNGNTIYF.

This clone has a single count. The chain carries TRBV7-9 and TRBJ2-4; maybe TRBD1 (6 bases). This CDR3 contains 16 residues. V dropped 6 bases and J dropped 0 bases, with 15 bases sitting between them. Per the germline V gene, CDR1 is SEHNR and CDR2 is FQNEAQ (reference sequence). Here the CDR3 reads CASSQGNSLAKNIQYF. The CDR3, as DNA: TGTGCCAGCAGTCAGGGGAACTCTCTAGCCAAAAACATTCAGTACTTC.